The rows below give T cell receptor beta chains drawn from one sample of a study of blood T cell repertoires in COVID-19. Profiling relied on immunoSEQ multiplex PCR, and the TCRdb table lists in-frame clones only, not all of them. The sample comprises fewer than 600,000 clones, roughly 90% of which are singletons, and around 1.9% rests with the top ten. The material sequenced was PBMCs or T cells enriched from blood (not recorded which). The receptors were sampled from a woman aged 40 to 55 who had recovered from COVID-19. Each CDR3 is given with its conserved first and last residue. Fields, in order: D gene, V gene, J gene, CDR3 length, clone size, CDR3 protein, CDR3 DNA. A D gene is named only where the DNA matches it firmly. A clone size is listed for some rows: how often the clone was seen (once, few, many), or a class if it is expanded.

D gene: TRBD1; V gene: TRBV5-1; J gene: TRBJ1-4; CDR3 length: 14; clone size: once; CDR3 protein: CASSLRTGDEKLFF; CDR3 DNA: TGCGCCAGCAGCTTGCGGACAGGGGATGAAAAACTGTTTTTT
D gene: -; V gene: TRBV5-4; J gene: TRBJ1-2; CDR3 length: 13; clone size: -; CDR3 protein: CASSFDRPGGYTF; CDR3 DNA: TGTGCCAGCAGCTTTGACAGGCCAGGGGGCTACACCTTC
D gene: -; V gene: TRBV11-3; J gene: TRBJ1-2; CDR3 length: 13; clone size: -; CDR3 protein: CASSLPIDMGPTF; CDR3 DNA: TGTGCCAGCAGCCTCCCCATCGACATGGGCCCCACCTTC
D gene: TRBD2; V gene: TRBV3-1/TRBV3-2; J gene: TRBJ2-5; CDR3 length: 15; clone size: -; CDR3 protein: CASSQAGLNQETQYF; CDR3 DNA: TGTGCCAGCAGCCAAGCGGGACTAAACCAAGAGACCCAGTACTTC
D gene: -; V gene: TRBV25-1; J gene: TRBJ1-1; CDR3 length: 13; clone size: -; CDR3 protein: CASREGPGTEAFF; CDR3 DNA: TGTGCCAGCAGGGAAGGGCCTGGGACTGAAGCTTTCTTT
D gene: -; V gene: TRBV15; J gene: TRBJ2-2; CDR3 length: 14; clone size: -; CDR3 protein: CATSRDTGWGELFF; CDR3 DNA: TGTGCCACCAGCAGAGACACGGGTTGGGGGGAGCTGTTTTTT
D gene: -; V gene: TRBV7-9; J gene: TRBJ2-3; CDR3 length: 16; clone size: few; CDR3 protein: CASSSHGRVSTDTQYF; CDR3 DNA: TGTGCCAGCAGCTCGCATGGGCGGGTGAGCACAGATACGCAGTATTTT
D gene: -; V gene: TRBV4-2; J gene: TRBJ1-5; CDR3 length: 13; clone size: -; CDR3 protein: CASSPGVNQPQHF; CDR3 DNA: TGTGCCAGCAGCCCAGGGGTTAATCAGCCCCAGCATTTT
D gene: TRBD1; V gene: TRBV4-1; J gene: TRBJ1-3; CDR3 length: 16; clone size: few; CDR3 protein: CASSRGQGGSGNTIYF; CDR3 DNA: TGCGCCAGCAGCCGGGGACAGGGAGGATCTGGAAACACCATATATTTT
D gene: TRBD2; V gene: TRBV5-4; J gene: TRBJ2-3; CDR3 length: 14; clone size: -; CDR3 protein: CASNGTSGADTQYF; CDR3 DNA: TGTGCCAGCAACGGGACTAGCGGGGCAGATACGCAGTATTTT
D gene: TRBD1; V gene: TRBV15; J gene: TRBJ1-2; CDR3 length: 15; clone size: once; CDR3 protein: CATSGWTGQNYGYTF; CDR3 DNA: TGTGCCACCAGCGGGTGGACAGGGCAAAACTATGGCTACACCTTC
D gene: -; V gene: TRBV24-1; J gene: TRBJ1-1; CDR3 length: 14; clone size: -; CDR3 protein: CATSASSSNTEAFF; CDR3 DNA: TGTGCCACCAGTGCGTCCAGTTCGAACACTGAAGCTTTCTTT
D gene: TRBD2; V gene: TRBV7-6; J gene: TRBJ2-3; CDR3 length: 18; clone size: -; CDR3 protein: CASSLESAGGSSTGTQYF; CDR3 DNA: TGTGCCAGCAGCTTAGAGTCAGCGGGAGGGTCCTCCACGGGGACGCAGTATTTT
D gene: TRBD1; V gene: TRBV19; J gene: TRBJ1-1; CDR3 length: 16; clone size: -; CDR3 protein: CASSIRTGSMNTEAFF; CDR3 DNA: TGTGCCAGTAGTATACGGACAGGGAGCATGAACACTGAAGCTTTCTTT
D gene: TRBD2; V gene: TRBV24-1; J gene: TRBJ2-1; CDR3 length: 16; clone size: once; CDR3 protein: CATSDTTSGSANEQFF; CDR3 DNA: TGTGCCACCAGTGATACGACTAGCGGGAGTGCCAATGAGCAGTTCTTC
D gene: TRBD1; V gene: TRBV7-9; J gene: TRBJ1-2; CDR3 length: 13; clone size: -; CDR3 protein: CASSYQGAGGYTF; CDR3 DNA: TGTGCCAGCAGCTATCAGGGGGCTGGTGGCTACACCTTC
D gene: -; V gene: TRBV6-5; J gene: TRBJ1-1; CDR3 length: 15; clone size: -; CDR3 protein: CASIRVYRRDTEAFF; CDR3 DNA: TGTGCCAGCATTCGGGTGTACAGGCGAGACACTGAAGCTTTCTTT
D gene: -; V gene: TRBV7-9; J gene: TRBJ1-2; CDR3 length: 12; clone size: -; CDR3 protein: CASSLERWGYTF; CDR3 DNA: TGTGCCAGCAGCTTAGAGCGTTGGGGCTACACCTTC
D gene: -; V gene: TRBV5-1; J gene: TRBJ1-4; CDR3 length: 14; clone size: -; CDR3 protein: CASSTGAGEEKLFF; CDR3 DNA: TGCGCCAGCTCAACGGGGGCGGGAGAAGAAAAACTGTTTTTT
D gene: -; V gene: TRBV6-2/TRBV6-3; J gene: TRBJ1-5; CDR3 length: 15; clone size: -; CDR3 protein: CASSAYSHSNQPQHF; CDR3 DNA: TGTGCCAGCAGTGCATACAGCCATAGCAATCAGCCCCAGCATTTT
D gene: TRBD2; V gene: TRBV19; J gene: TRBJ2-7; CDR3 length: 14; clone size: -; CDR3 protein: CASNSGRTVYEQYF; CDR3 DNA: TGTGCCAGTAATAGCGGGAGGACGGTCTACGAGCAGTACTTC
D gene: TRBD2; V gene: TRBV5-1; J gene: TRBJ2-7; CDR3 length: 14; clone size: -; CDR3 protein: CASSWGGIDYEQYF; CDR3 DNA: TGCGCCAGCAGTTGGGGAGGGATTGACTACGAGCAGTACTTC
D gene: -; V gene: TRBV6-5; J gene: TRBJ1-5; CDR3 length: 14; clone size: -; CDR3 protein: CASSYEGGYQPQHF; CDR3 DNA: TGTGCCAGCAGTTACGAGGGAGGCTATCAGCCCCAGCATTTT
D gene: -; V gene: TRBV2; J gene: TRBJ1-6; CDR3 length: 13; clone size: -; CDR3 protein: CASSDDRASPLHF; CDR3 DNA: TGTGCCAGCAGTGATGACAGAGCTTCACCCCTCCACTTT